The rows below give T cell receptor beta chains drawn from one sample of a study of metastatic and nonmetastatic thyroid tumors. TCRdb re-processed the PCR reads through MiXCR. This table holds about 14,000 clones, around 3.6% found once. Sequencing was carried out using tumor tissue. These receptors all stem from a female donor with papillary thyroid cancer or a benign thyroid nodule (not recorded which). Some clones in this sample may be carry-over from other donors' samples. The CDR3 runs from the conserved cysteine through the conserved F or W. The D gene is left open where the match is weak. Only some rows state a clone size, as once, few, many or a class for expanded clones.

V gene: TRBV3-1
clone size: NA
D gene: NA
J gene: TRBJ2-7
CDR3 protein: CASSQGLGEQYF
CDR3 DNA: TGTGCCAGCAGCCAAGGACTGGGCGAGCAGTACTTC

V gene: TRBV5-1
clone size: few
D gene: TRBD2
J gene: TRBJ2-7
CDR3 protein: CASSNLAGGPYEQYF
CDR3 DNA: TGCGCCAGCAGCAATCTAGCGGGGGGGCCTTACGAGCAGTACTTC

V gene: TRBV28
clone size: NA
D gene: NA
J gene: TRBJ1-5
CDR3 protein: CASSLNDQPQHF
CDR3 DNA: TGTGCCAGCAGTTTAAACGATCAGCCCCAGCATTTT

V gene: TRBV12-3/TRBV12-4
clone size: NA
D gene: NA
J gene: TRBJ1-1
CDR3 protein: CASSFGDTKAFF
CDR3 DNA: TGTGCCAGCAGTTTCGGGGATACCAAAGCTTTCTTT

V gene: TRBV6-1
clone size: NA
D gene: NA
J gene: TRBJ1-2
CDR3 protein: CASSRGSGGYTF
CDR3 DNA: TGTGCCAGCTCCCGGGGGTCGGGGGGCTACACCTTC

V gene: TRBV28
clone size: NA
D gene: NA
J gene: TRBJ1-1
CDR3 protein: CASSFRVNTEAFF
CDR3 DNA: TGTGCCAGCAGTTTCAGGGTGAACACTGAAGCTTTCTTT

V gene: TRBV20-1
clone size: few
D gene: NA
J gene: TRBJ1-4
CDR3 protein: CSANEITGGFEKLFF
CDR3 DNA: TGCAGTGCTAACGAGATTACGGGGGGCTTTGAAAAACTGTTTTTT

V gene: TRBV19
clone size: few
D gene: NA
J gene: TRBJ1-3
CDR3 protein: CASSMKTQSGGNTIYF
CDR3 DNA: TGTGCCAGTAGTATGAAGACGCAAAGTGGTGGAAACACCATATATTTT

V gene: TRBV6-2/TRBV6-3
clone size: NA
D gene: NA
J gene: TRBJ1-1
CDR3 protein: CASSHEGGSAEAFF
CDR3 DNA: TGTGCCAGCAGTCACGAAGGGGGTAGCGCTGAAGCTTTCTTT

V gene: TRBV6-5
clone size: few
D gene: NA
J gene: TRBJ1-2
CDR3 protein: CASSSSRDIFGRGYTF
CDR3 DNA: TGTGCCAGCAGCTCCTCCCGGGACATATTCGGCCGTGGCTACACCTTC

V gene: TRBV10-2
clone size: NA
D gene: TRBD1
J gene: TRBJ1-2
CDR3 protein: CASSDTPRDSYGYTF
CDR3 DNA: TGCGCCAGCAGTGATACCCCACGGGACAGCTATGGCTACACCTTC

V gene: TRBV5-1
clone size: NA
D gene: NA
J gene: TRBJ1-2
CDR3 protein: CASSPGDAYGYTF
CDR3 DNA: TGCGCCAGCAGCCCCGGCGATGCGTATGGCTACACCTTC

V gene: TRBV10-2
clone size: few
D gene: NA
J gene: TRBJ2-7
CDR3 protein: CASSDTSRTYEQYF
CDR3 DNA: TGCGCCAGCAGTGATACTAGTAGAACCTACGAGCAGTACTTC

V gene: TRBV5-1
clone size: NA
D gene: TRBD2
J gene: TRBJ2-7
CDR3 protein: CASSVAKGTKVEQYF
CDR3 DNA: TGCGCCAGCAGCGTGGCGAAGGGGACTAAGGTGGAGCAGTACTTC

V gene: TRBV19
clone size: few
D gene: NA
J gene: TRBJ1-1
CDR3 protein: CSSQGSTEAFF
CDR3 DNA: TGTTCCAGTCAGGGGAGCACTGAAGCTTTCTTT

V gene: TRBV5-4
clone size: many
D gene: TRBD2
J gene: TRBJ2-3
CDR3 protein: CASSLRLAGEADTQYF
CDR3 DNA: TGTGCCAGCAGCTTGAGACTAGCGGGAGAAGCAGATACGCAGTATTTT

V gene: TRBV20-1
clone size: few
D gene: NA
J gene: TRBJ1-5
CDR3 protein: CSAQRGQGNQPQHF
CDR3 DNA: TGCAGTGCCCAGCGGGGGCAGGGCAATCAGCCCCAGCATTTT

V gene: TRBV27
clone size: large
D gene: TRBD1
J gene: TRBJ2-2
CDR3 protein: CASSWDRVGTGELFF
CDR3 DNA: TGTGCCAGCAGTTGGGACAGGGTCGGCACCGGGGAGCTGTTTTTT

V gene: TRBV10-3
clone size: NA
D gene: NA
J gene: TRBJ2-7
CDR3 protein: CAISERQKNLYEQYF
CDR3 DNA: TGTGCCATCAGTGAGAGACAGAAAAATTTATACGAGCAGTACTTC

V gene: TRBV28
clone size: NA
D gene: TRBD2
J gene: TRBJ2-1
CDR3 protein: CASNQGTSPPNEQFF
CDR3 DNA: TGTGCCAGCAATCAAGGGACTAGCCCACCAAATGAGCAGTTCTTC

V gene: TRBV20-1
clone size: medium-sized
D gene: TRBD2
J gene: TRBJ2-3
CDR3 protein: CSPWTSGHTDTQYF
CDR3 DNA: TGCAGTCCATGGACTAGCGGACACACAGATACGCAGTATTTT

V gene: TRBV7-6
clone size: NA
D gene: NA
J gene: TRBJ1-4
CDR3 protein: CASNLFEGGEKLFF
CDR3 DNA: TGTGCCAGCAACTTGTTCGAAGGGGGTGAAAAACTGTTTTTT

V gene: TRBV7-9
clone size: few
D gene: NA
J gene: TRBJ1-1
CDR3 protein: CASSLAGNTEAFF
CDR3 DNA: TGTGCCAGTAGCTTGGCAGGGAACACTGAAGCTTTCTTT

V gene: TRBV20-1
clone size: few
D gene: TRBD1
J gene: TRBJ1-1
CDR3 protein: CSARGTGVSTEAFF
CDR3 DNA: TGCAGTGCTAGAGGGACAGGGGTAAGCACTGAAGCTTTCTTT

V gene: TRBV2
clone size: NA
D gene: TRBD2
J gene: TRBJ2-1
CDR3 protein: CASVAGGSYNEQFF
CDR3 DNA: TGTGCCAGTGTAGCGGGAGGCTCCTACAATGAGCAGTTCTTC

V gene: TRBV28
clone size: few
D gene: NA
J gene: TRBJ1-3
CDR3 protein: CASSPIPGTDSGNTIYF
CDR3 DNA: TGTGCCAGCAGTCCTATTCCCGGGACGGACTCTGGAAACACCATATATTTT

V gene: TRBV2
clone size: NA
D gene: NA
J gene: TRBJ2-1
CDR3 protein: CASSGAGFNEQFF
CDR3 DNA: TGTGCCAGCAGCGGAGCAGGGTTCAATGAGCAGTTCTTC

V gene: TRBV7-9
clone size: few
D gene: TRBD1
J gene: TRBJ2-7
CDR3 protein: CASSRTGEGEQYF
CDR3 DNA: TGTGCCAGCAGCCGGACAGGGGAAGGGGAGCAGTACTTC

V gene: TRBV4-2
clone size: NA
D gene: NA
J gene: TRBJ2-3
CDR3 protein: CASSQAWGTSDTQYF
CDR3 DNA: TGTGCCAGCAGCCAAGCGTGGGGGACCTCAGATACGCAGTATTTT

V gene: TRBV2
clone size: NA
D gene: NA
J gene: TRBJ1-2
CDR3 protein: CASSDSSDYAYGYTF
CDR3 DNA: TGTGCCAGCAGTGATTCGTCAGATTATGCCTATGGCTACACCTTC

V gene: TRBV7-8
clone size: NA
D gene: NA
J gene: TRBJ2-2
CDR3 protein: CASSMGADTGELFF
CDR3 DNA: TGTGCCAGCAGTATGGGGGCAGACACCGGGGAGCTGTTTTTT

V gene: TRBV6-1
clone size: NA
D gene: NA
J gene: TRBJ2-7
CDR3 protein: CASRSTLDLALYEQYF
CDR3 DNA: TGTGCCAGCAGGTCAACGCTGGACCTCGCTCTCTACGAGCAGTACTTC

V gene: TRBV6-1
clone size: few
D gene: NA
J gene: TRBJ2-2
CDR3 protein: CASRTEGAGELFF
CDR3 DNA: TGTGCCAGCAGGACTGAGGGGGCCGGGGAGCTGTTTTTT

V gene: TRBV13
clone size: NA
D gene: NA
J gene: TRBJ2-2
CDR3 protein: CASSPGLDRELFF
CDR3 DNA: TGTGCCAGCAGCCCTGGACTGGACCGGGAGCTGTTTTTT

V gene: TRBV15
clone size: few
D gene: TRBD1
J gene: TRBJ2-1
CDR3 protein: CATSRDGTGGYNEQFF
CDR3 DNA: TGTGCCACCAGCAGAGATGGGACAGGGGGCTACAATGAGCAGTTCTTC

V gene: TRBV24-1
clone size: few
D gene: NA
J gene: TRBJ2-3
CDR3 protein: CATSDRGATGDTQYF
CDR3 DNA: TGTGCCACCAGTGATCGCGGGGCCACTGGGGATACGCAGTATTTT

V gene: TRBV20-1
clone size: NA
D gene: NA
J gene: TRBJ2-3
CDR3 protein: CSARDLWTDTQYF
CDR3 DNA: TGCAGTGCTAGAGATCTTTGGACAGATACGCAGTATTTT

V gene: TRBV28
clone size: few
D gene: NA
J gene: TRBJ2-6
CDR3 protein: CASSFFGLCSGANVLTF
CDR3 DNA: TGTGCCAGCAGTTTTTTCGGGCTGTGCTCTGGGGCCAACGTCCTGACTTTC

V gene: TRBV6-2/TRBV6-3
clone size: few
D gene: TRBD1
J gene: TRBJ1-1
CDR3 protein: CASKDRDTEDLF
CDR3 DNA: TGTGCCAGCAAGGACAGGGACACTGAAGATTTATTT

V gene: TRBV7-9
clone size: NA
D gene: TRBD2
J gene: TRBJ2-3
CDR3 protein: CASSSILAGGTDTQYF
CDR3 DNA: TGTGCCAGCAGCTCGATCTTAGCGGGAGGCACAGATACGCAGTATTTT

V gene: TRBV29-1
clone size: NA
D gene: NA
J gene: TRBJ1-2
CDR3 protein: CSVTDTIIYGYTF
CDR3 DNA: TGCAGCGTCACGGACACTATTATCTATGGCTACACCTTC

V gene: TRBV18
clone size: many
D gene: NA
J gene: TRBJ2-3
CDR3 protein: CASSPTVADTQYF
CDR3 DNA: TGTGCCAGCTCACCGACCGTCGCAGATACGCAGTATTTT

V gene: TRBV28
clone size: few
D gene: TRBD1
J gene: TRBJ1-2
CDR3 protein: CASSWWTGKYGYTF
CDR3 DNA: TGTGCCAGCAGTTGGTGGACAGGGAAATATGGCTACACCTTC

V gene: TRBV6-4
clone size: NA
D gene: TRBD2
J gene: TRBJ2-2
CDR3 protein: CASSGGSTGELFF
CDR3 DNA: TGTGCCAGCAGTGGCGGGAGCACCGGGGAGCTGTTTTTT

V gene: TRBV20-1
clone size: few
D gene: NA
J gene: TRBJ2-3
CDR3 protein: CSASLGPQDTQYF
CDR3 DNA: TGCAGTGCTAGTCTGGGACCACAAGATACGCAGTATTTT

V gene: TRBV3-1
clone size: NA
D gene: NA
J gene: TRBJ1-6
CDR3 protein: CASSQNPDSPLHF
CDR3 DNA: TGTGCCAGCAGCCAAAACCCGGACTCACCCCTCCACTTT

V gene: TRBV13
clone size: few
D gene: NA
J gene: TRBJ2-5
CDR3 protein: CASSSWDTQETQYF
CDR3 DNA: TGTGCCAGCAGCTCGTGGGACACACAAGAGACCCAGTACTTC

V gene: TRBV30
clone size: NA
D gene: TRBD1
J gene: TRBJ1-2
CDR3 protein: CAWEAGGITGGYTF
CDR3 DNA: TGTGCCTGGGAGGCAGGGGGCATTACGGGTGGCTACACCTTC

V gene: TRBV6-2/TRBV6-3
clone size: NA
D gene: NA
J gene: TRBJ2-1
CDR3 protein: CASSPGENEQFF
CDR3 DNA: TGTGCCAGCAGCCCCGGTGAGAATGAGCAGTTCTTC

V gene: TRBV5-1
clone size: few
D gene: NA
J gene: TRBJ2-3
CDR3 protein: CASSLTSTDTQYF
CDR3 DNA: TGCGCCAGCAGCTTGACCAGCACAGATACGCAGTATTTT

V gene: TRBV27
clone size: NA
D gene: NA
J gene: TRBJ1-2
CDR3 protein: CASSLRQGDYGYTF
CDR3 DNA: TGTGCCAGCAGTTTGAGGCAGGGAGACTATGGCTACACCTTC

V gene: TRBV7-6
clone size: NA
D gene: TRBD2
J gene: TRBJ2-2
CDR3 protein: CASSRTSGRFTGELFF
CDR3 DNA: TGTGCCAGCAGTCGGACTAGCGGGCGGTTCACCGGGGAGCTGTTTTTT

V gene: TRBV20-1
clone size: few
D gene: NA
J gene: TRBJ2-1
CDR3 protein: CSARHQNNEQFF
CDR3 DNA: TGCAGTGCTCGACACCAAAACAATGAGCAGTTCTTC